The text below deals with one T cell receptor beta chain. No antigen is known for it. V was clipped by 8 bases and J by 6 bases; unmatched bases: 13. CDR1 is LGHDT, CDR2 YNNKEL, per germline (reference sequence). CDR3 size: 15 residues. This record belongs to a study of T-cell memory formation after mild COVID-19. Study at large: Most TCR clusters belonged to a single donor. Study-wide results and caveats: CD4+ contracting clones lay mainly in CM and EM, CD8+ ones in EMRA. Researchers found some responding clones in pre-infection memory, a sign that cross-reactive memory joined. From day 15 to 85, contracting clones were balanced between CD4 and CD8, whereas later expanders leaned toward CD4+.

One entry per CDR3 protein, called by TCRdb with MiXCR from the 5' RACE reads. Of around 200,000 distinct CDR3 sequences in the sample, approximately 30% were seen once. Sequencing was carried out using PBMCs or a T cell subset sorted from them (not recorded which). The chain couples TRBV3-1 to TRBJ2-7; 10 bases are shared with TRBD1. This TCR came from an adult woman who had mild COVID-19 (a few samples of this study predate the infection). Cell type and time point are not known. The CDR3 DNA sequence: TGTGCCAGCTTCGGTAGGAGACAGGGGGCCGTCGAGCAGTACTTC. This gives the protein CASFGRRQGAVEQYF.